The 32 T cell receptor beta chains reported below all come from one sample, sequenced in a study of control samples from healthy donors and cancer patients. Using immunoSEQ multiplex PCR, the repertoire was profiled, and TCRdb retains in-frame clones only, with some absent. The data show about 270,000 clones, approximately 80% seen once. Source material: PBMCs. Receptors were obtained from a woman in her fifties or sixties with lung cancer.

The V gene is TRBV5-1, the J gene TRBJ2-2, with a weak D call TRBD1 (6 bases). Germline V gene data show CDR1 as SGHRS and CDR2 as YFSETQ. The CDR3 runs to 15 residues. V gave up 0 bases and J gave up 6 bases, with 12 bases separating them. Written as DNA, the CDR3 is TGCGCCAGCAGCTTGGTTGGAAAGGGGGCCGGGGAGCTGTTTTTT. Encoded protein: CASSLVGKGAGELFF. Full variable domain (remainder filled in from reference TRBV5-1 and TRBJ2-2): KAGVTQTPRYLIKTRGQQVTLSCSPISGHRSVSWYQQTPGQGLQFLFEYFSETQRNKGNFPGRFSGRQFSNSRSEMNVSTLELGDSALYLCASSLVGKGAGELFFGEGSRLTVL.

The J gene is TRBJ2-3, the V gene TRBV5-6; D perhaps matches TRBD2 (6 bases). The V gene's germline CDR1 is SGHDT and CDR2 YYEEEE. V lost 0 bases, J lost 2 bases, and 10 bases lay in between. This CDR3 region has 15 residues. The CDR3 spells CASSLGGGNTDTQYF. CDR3 bases: TGTGCCAGCAGCTTGGGAGGAGGGAACACAGATACGCAGTATTTT.

The genes are TRBV6-2 or TRBV6-3 and TRBJ1-1, with D maybe TRBD1 (6 bases). The germline V gene has CDR1 MNHEY and CDR2 SVGEGT. The CDR3 contains 16 residues. The ends were cut back, 0 bases at V and 0 bases at J, with 11 bases in the middle. The CDR3 loop is CASSYSRGGMNTEAFF. CDR3 nucleotides: TGTGCCAGCAGTTACTCTAGGGGGGGCATGAACACTGAAGCTTTCTTT.

J is TRBJ2-3 and V is TRBV5-8; 7 nucleotides match TRBD2. J was trimmed by 1 base and V by 4 bases; bases with no gene match: 6. The germline V gene encodes CDR1 SGHTS and CDR2 YDEGEE. This CDR3 is built from 15 residues. In DNA, the CDR3 is TGTGCCAGCAGCAAGGGAGGGTCGCGCACAGATACGCAGTATTTT. Translating it yields CASSKGGSRTDTQYF. Complete variable domain (other parts from reference TRBV5-8 and TRBJ2-3): EAGVTQSPTHLIKTRGQQATLRCSPISGHTSVYWYQQALGLGLQFLLWYDEGEERNRGNFPPRFSGRQFPNYSSELNVNALELEDSALYLCASSKGGSRTDTQYFGPGTRLTVL.

The CDR3 region is CASSPDPGQGADYGYTF. Written as DNA, the CDR3 is TGCGCCAGCAGCCCGGACCCGGGACAGGGGGCGGACTATGGCTACACCTTC. The V call is TRBV5-1, the J call TRBJ1-2; the match to TRBD1 covers 12 bases. The CDR3 runs to 17 residues. CDR1 and CDR2 (germline): SGHRS, YFSETQ. V gave up 4 bases and J gave up 3 bases; unmatched junction bases: 10.

This clone has a single count. The chain is built from TRBV11-2 and TRBJ1-1, with no clear D. The V and J ends lost 1 base and 4 bases respectively, with 10 bases between them. This CDR3 comprises 14 residues. Germline CDR1 is SGHAT and CDR2 is FQNNGV. CDR3 residues: CASSLGMGITEAFF. The CDR3 DNA reads as TGTGCCAGCAGCTTAGGGATGGGAATCACTGAAGCTTTCTTT.

This CDR3 reads CASTFGQGSEKLFF. The CDR3 DNA reads as TGTGCCAGCACATTTGGACAGGGAAGTGAAAAACTGTTTTTT. The J gene is TRBJ1-4, the V gene TRBV6-5; 8 positions agree with TRBD1. The CDR3 runs 14 residues. V was clipped by 7 bases and J by 7 bases; unmatched bases: 8. Germline V CDR1 and CDR2: MNHEY, SVGAGI.

This sequence joins TRBV14 and TRBJ2-5, with 7 bases identical to TRBD2. This CDR3 contains 14 residues. Germline V gene data show CDR1 as SGHDN and CDR2 as FVKESK. With 2 bases clipped from V and 5 bases from J, the junction kept 5 bases outside the gene matches. CDR3 sequence: CASSQMVRGETQYF. The CDR3, as DNA: TGTGCCAGCAGCCAAATGGTGCGGGGGGAGACCCAGTACTTC.

This chain joins TRBV7-9 and TRBJ1-2, with 7 nucleotides matching TRBD1. J lost 4 bases, V lost 7 bases, and 6 bases had no gene match. Germline V gene sequence: CDR1 SEHNR, CDR2 FQNEAQ (reference sequence). CDR3 length: 13 amino acids. CDR3 sequence reads: CASTLGDSYGYTF. In DNA form, the CDR3 reads TGTGCCAGCACCCTCGGGGACAGCTATGGCTACACCTTC.

The chain is built from TRBV18 and TRBJ2-5; D not resolved. V lost 4 bases and J 5 bases, leaving 11 bases between the germline ends. Germline CDR1 KGHSH, CDR2 LQKENI. The CDR3 runs to 13 residues. The CDR3 reads CASSLDQEETQYF. DNA for the CDR3: TGTGCCAGCTCACTTGACCAGGAGGAGACCCAGTACTTC.

V is TRBV6-6 and J is TRBJ2-1; D is ambiguous. The CDR3 has 12 residues. The V gene lost 4 bases and the J gene lost 6 bases, with 7 bases spanning the gap. Germline V gene data show CDR1 as MNHNY and CDR2 as SVGAGI (reference sequence). The CDR3 DNA reads TGTGCCAGCAGTTCCGTCTCCAATGAGCAGTTCTTC. It encodes CASSSVSNEQFF.

CDR3 residues: CASSPRDRGETQYF. CDR3 coding DNA: TGTGCCAGCTCACCAAGGGACAGGGGTGAGACCCAGTACTTC. The chain has TRBV18 and TRBJ2-5, with TRBD1 identical over 10 bases. The germline V gene encodes CDR1 KGHSH and CDR2 LQKENI. V trimming: 2 bases; J trimming: 5 bases; junction bases outside the gene matches: 2. The CDR3 is 14 residues long. Drawing the rest from reference TRBV18 and TRBJ2-5, the complete variable domain is NAGVMQNPRHLVRRRGQEARLRCSPMKGHSHVYWYRQLPEEGLKFMVYLQKENIIDESGMPKERFSAEFPKEGPSILRIQQVVRGDSAAYFCASSPRDRGETQYFGPGTRLLVL.

V usage is TRBV19 and J usage is TRBJ1-5; TRBD1 aligns across 8 bases. The V segment lost 5 bases and the J segment 2 bases; nucleotides outside the gene matches: 5. Germline-derived CDR1 and CDR2 are LNHDA and SQIVND (reference sequence). The CDR3 runs 15 residues. The CDR3, as DNA: TGTGCCAGTAGTTTCGGACAGGGAGGCAATCAGCCCCAGCATTTT. Translating gives CASSFGQGGNQPQHF.

The rearrangement joins TRBV9 to TRBJ1-2; 7 nucleotides match TRBD1. Germline loops: CDR1 SGDLS, CDR2 YYNGEE. The CDR3 runs 14 residues. Trimming took 4 bases from V and 8 from J; bases not matched to a gene: 11. The CDR3 DNA sequence: TGTGCCAGCAGCTCCCAGGGGGGTCTGCAGGGCTACACCTTC. It is translated as CASSSQGGLQGYTF.

The V call is TRBV19, the J call TRBJ2-1; no firm D call. Germline V gene lookup returns CDR1 LNHDA and CDR2 SQIVND (reference sequence). The CDR3 contains 15 residues. V dropped 4 bases and J dropped 0 bases, with 10 bases sitting between them. The CDR3 nucleotides are TGTGCCAGTAGTAAGGCCCTTGACTCCTACAATGAGCAGTTCTTC. The encoded protein is CASSKALDSYNEQFF.

The V call is TRBV21-1, the J call TRBJ2-7; whether TRBD1, the table's D call, matches the DNA was not checked. TRBV21-1 is marked as a pseudogene. This CDR3 is built from 15 residues. CDR3 loop: CASSKRGDRGYEQYF. CDR3 bases: TGTGCCAGCAGCAAACGGGGCGACAGGGGGTACGAGCAGTACTTC.

The chain is built from TRBV12-5 and TRBJ1-3; D gene ambiguous. Deletions cut 4 bases from V and 4 bases from J, with 8 bases between. CDR1 LGHNT and CDR2 FRNRAP come from the germline V gene. The CDR3 runs to 13 residues. CDR3: CASGSGAGNTIYF. CDR3 bases: TGTGCTAGTGGTTCTGGCGCCGGAAACACCATATATTTT.

The CDR3 here is CASSPIRLAAGDTEAFF. DNA of the CDR3: TGTGCCAGCTCACCAATTCGTCTAGCGGCAGGGGACACTGAAGCTTTCTTT. This chain uses TRBV18 with TRBJ1-1; tentative D call: TRBD1 (6 bases). The CDR3 runs to 17 residues. Germline V CDR1 and CDR2: KGHSH, LQKENI. V was trimmed by 2 bases and J by 3 bases, leaving 19 bases between them.

This clone showed up just once. This sequence joins TRBV5-5 and TRBJ2-3; unclear D gene. This CDR3 spans 14 amino acids. Germline lookup yields CDR1 SGHKS and CDR2 YYEKEE (reference sequence). The germline V and J ends were trimmed by 4 bases and 5 bases, with 14 bases remaining between them. CDR3 residues: CASSPGSALDTQYF. CDR3 DNA: TGTGCCAGCAGCCCAGGAAGCGCGCTAGATACGCAGTATTTT.

Notes on this clone: In the same sample, other DNA sequences code for this CDR3. The V gene is TRBV28, the J gene TRBJ2-7, with D unresolved. The V end lost 6 bases, the J end lost 4 bases, and 10 bases lay between the germline ends. Germline V gives CDR1 MDHEN, CDR2 SYDVKM. The CDR3 loop spans 12 amino acids. The CDR3 nucleotides read TGTGCCAGCAGCCTCTCACGGTACGAGCAGTACTTC. Its translation is CASSLSRYEQYF.

The chain joins TRBV6-5 to TRBJ1-2; possible D gene TRBD1, 6 bases. Germline assignment: CDR1 MNHEY and CDR2 SVGAGI. V lost 8 bases and J lost 8, with 18 bases in between. CDR3 length equals 13 residues. In nucleotides, the CDR3 is TGTGCCAGCCAAGCCCACAGGGCAAACGGCTACACCTTC. It codes for CASQAHRANGYTF.

The chain employs TRBV2 and TRBJ1-1; D is uncertain. V was shortened by 7 bases and J by 12 bases, with 15 bases between the two germline ends. The germline gives CDR1 SNHLY, CDR2 FYNNEI. CDR3 length equals 11 residues. The CDR3 DNA sequence: TGTGCCAGCACCGGGGTGGATAACCCTTTCTTT. Translation gives CASTGVDNPFF.

CDR3: CASSKLTGGQETQYF. In DNA form, the CDR3 reads TGTGCCAGCAGCAAGCTGACGGGGGGGCAAGAGACCCAGTACTTC. V and J are TRBV4-2 and TRBJ2-5; 8 bases map to TRBD2. V lost 5 bases to trimming and J lost 2 bases; unmatched junction nucleotides: 7. Looked up from germline, CDR1 is LGHNA and CDR2 is YNFKEQ. The CDR3 sequence is 15 residues long.

The V call is TRBV30, the J call TRBJ2-7; D perhaps matches TRBD2 (6 bases). Per germline, CDR1 GTSNPN and CDR2 SVGIG (reference sequence). V was shortened by 5 bases and J by 4 bases, with 9 bases between the two germline ends. The CDR3 consists of 11 residues. CDR3 DNA sequence: TGTGCCTGGGGCCGGGGGTACGAGCAGTACTTC. Protein sequence: CAWGRGYEQYF.

The rearrangement links TRBV7-9 to TRBJ2-5; D might be TRBD2 (7 bases). V lost 1 base and J 4 bases, leaving 13 bases between the germline ends. The germline gives CDR1 SEHNR, CDR2 FQNEAQ (reference sequence). The CDR3 has 15 amino acids. The CDR3 is CASSLVRGARETQYF. The CDR3 DNA reads TGTGCCAGCAGCTTAGTACGGGGGGCCCGAGAGACCCAGTACTTC.

The genes are TRBV2 and TRBJ1-1, with D possibly matching TRBD1 (5 bases). The CDR3 covers 13 residues. The V end was cut by 6 bases, the J end by 2 bases, with 10 bases between. Germline CDR1 is SNHLY and CDR2 is FYNNEI. The CDR3 loop reads CASSYQGNTEAFF. The DNA for the CDR3 is TGTGCCAGCAGCTATCAGGGTAACACTGAAGCTTTCTTT. Looking up the rest from reference TRBV2 and TRBJ1-1 gives the full variable domain: EPEVTQTPSHQVTQMGQEVILRCVPISNHLYFYWYRQILGQKVEFLVSFYNNEISEKSEIFDDQFSVERPDGSNFTLKIRSTKLEDSAMYFCASSYQGNTEAFFGQGTRLTVV.

There are a few counts of this clone. The chain links TRBV6-5 to TRBJ1-1, with 7 bases fitting TRBD1. Trimming at V came to 7 bases and at J to 5 bases, leaving 10 bases not matched to a gene. The CDR3 contains 14 residues. CDR1 and CDR2 from the germline V gene are MNHEY and SVGAGI. For the CDR3, the DNA is TGTGCCAGCACTATCGACAGGGTGCAGACTGAAGCTTTCTTT. Encoded protein: CASTIDRVQTEAFF.

This sequence joins TRBV28 and TRBJ1-2; 9 bases map to TRBD1. J was trimmed by 5 bases and V by 5 bases; bases with no gene match: 9. CDR1 MDHEN and CDR2 SYDVKM come from the germline V gene. The CDR3 loop spans 15 amino acids. CDR3: CASSAPGQGRYGYTF. The DNA of the CDR3 is TGTGCCAGCAGTGCCCCCGGACAGGGGAGGTATGGCTACACCTTC.

This clone occurred once. This chain uses TRBV4-1 with TRBJ1-5; 7 nucleotides agree with TRBD1. CDR1 is MGHRA, CDR2 YSYEKL, per germline. The CDR3 totals 14 residues. V was clipped by 4 bases and J by 3 bases; unmatched bases: 3. CDR3 nucleotides: TGCGCCAGCAGCCGACAGGGTTACAATCAGCCCCAGCATTTT. Protein: CASSRQGYNQPQHF.

The chain recombines TRBV27 with TRBJ2-7; 7 bases are a match to TRBD1. The CDR3 is made up of 14 amino acids. The J segment lost 5 bases and the V segment lost 10 bases, leaving 14 bases of the junction unmatched. Germline assignment: CDR1 MNHEY and CDR2 SMNVEV (reference sequence). The CDR3 coding sequence is TGTGCCACCTGCCTGGTAGGGGGCCAGGACGAGCAGTACTTC. Amino acids: CATCLVGGQDEQYF.

V usage is TRBV28 and J usage is TRBJ2-5, with D maybe TRBD1 (6 bases). CDR3 length equals 14 residues. The germline CDR1 and CDR2 sequences are MDHEN and SYDVKM. The V end lost 6 bases, the J end lost 5 bases, and 16 bases lay between the germline ends. In DNA form, the CDR3 reads TGTGCCAGCAGCCCGGGACATACAGGGGAGACCCAGTACTTC. Amino acids: CASSPGHTGETQYF.

This chain joins TRBV7-2 and TRBJ2-3, with 9 bases fitting TRBD1. Germline V lookup: CDR1 SGHTA, CDR2 FQGNSA. This CDR3 has 15 amino acids. The V and J ends lost 5 bases and 1 base, in that order; junction bases with no gene match: 4. The CDR3 protein is CASSPRTGGTDTQYF. In DNA, the CDR3 is TGTGCCAGCAGCCCCCGGACAGGGGGCACAGATACGCAGTATTTT.